This passage covers 8 T cell receptor beta chains from one sample sequenced in a study of CD8+CD57+ T cells in acquired aplastic anemia (dated by TCRdb to the late 2010s). Reads for this sample came from an Illumina HiSeq 2000. Profiling of TCR beta VDJ combinations and CDR3 sequences used genomic DNA as the template. In-frame beta chains were kept once TCRdb had trimmed the public reads at Q25 with fastp and called clones with MiXCR. Rows are combined by CDR3 protein, so each entry shows the most common genes and DNA. This sample lists tens of thousands of distinct CDR3 sequences; more than 40% were detected once. Of the sample, 66% falls within the top ten clones. The sequenced sample consisted of sorted CD4+, CD8+, or CD8+CD57+ T cells (not recorded which) from PBMCs. These receptors came from a human donor in good health, serving as a control.

The chain employs TRBV2 and TRBJ2-3, with D uncertain. The germline V gene encodes CDR1 SNHLY and CDR2 FYNNEI. The CDR3 loop spans 13 amino acids. Deletions cut 6 bases from V and 5 bases from J, with 12 bases between. CDR3 sequence reads: CASSDGLEDTQYF. The DNA for the CDR3 is TGTGCCAGCAGCGACGGTCTTGAAGATACGCAGTATTTT.

The chain combines TRBV5-1 with TRBJ1-1, with D maybe TRBD1 (5 bases). The CDR3 sequence is 14 residues long. Trimming pared 0 bases from V and 7 bases from J, leaving 13 bases between. Germline CDR1 reads SGHRS; CDR2 reads YFSETQ. The DNA for the CDR3 is TGCGCCAGCAGCTTGGTATCGGGGACTAATGAAGCTTTCTTT. Translated, it gives CASSLVSGTNEAFF.

The chain links TRBV12-5 to TRBJ2-1; D is unresolved. Germline CDR1 is LGHNT and CDR2 is FRNRAP. Trimming stripped 5 bases from V and 3 bases from J, with 11 bases between. CDR3 length: 14 residues. The CDR3 DNA reads as TGTGCTAGTGGTCCACGACGGCACTACAATGAGCAGTTCTTC. Residues: CASGPRRHYNEQFF.

The chain combines TRBV25-1 with TRBJ2-7; D ambiguous. V lost 6 bases to trimming and J lost 6 bases, with 15 bases between them. CDR1 and CDR2 (germline): MGHDK, SYGVNS. The CDR3 length is 13 residues. The CDR3 reads CASSRATLGEQYF. The CDR3 coding sequence is TGTGCCAGCAGCCGGGCCACCTTAGGCGAGCAGTACTTC.

This chain links TRBV12-3 or TRBV12-4 with TRBJ2-1; D not certain. The V end was cut by 5 bases, the J end by 5 bases, with 22 bases between. The CDR3 spans 17 residues. The CDR3 DNA sequence: TGTGCCAGCAGTCATAGGGAAGGCCCCTGGCCTAACAATGAGCAGTTCTTC. Translation gives CASSHREGPWPNNEQFF.

The rearrangement joins TRBV20-1 to TRBJ2-5; D gene uncertain. V lost 5 bases to trimming and J lost 9 bases, with 4 bases between them. Germline V gene sequence: CDR1 DFQATT, CDR2 SNEGSKA (reference sequence). The CDR3 extends over 8 amino acids. The CDR3 region is CSALAQYF. CDR3 coding DNA: TGCAGTGCTCTTGCCCAGTACTTC.

This clonotype was recorded a few times. V gene TRBV2 combines with J gene TRBJ2-7; TRBD2 agrees at 7 bases. The CDR3 spans 14 residues. V lost 8 bases and J lost 0; bases outside the gene matches: 7. Germline-derived CDR1 and CDR2 are SNHLY and FYNNEI. The CDR3 DNA reads TGTGCCAGCCTTGCGGGAGTGAGCTCCTACGAGCAGTACTTC. Translation: CASLAGVSSYEQYF.

The table lists this clonotype with many counts. The chain carries TRBV20-1 and TRBJ2-7; D perhaps matches TRBD1 (6 bases). V was pared by 3 bases and J by 1 base, with 13 bases between. This CDR3 has 14 amino acids. Germline CDR1 is DFQATT and CDR2 is SNEGSKA (reference sequence). In DNA, the CDR3 is TGCAGTGCTAGGGACGACGGGACATCCTACGAGCAGTACTTC. As protein: CSARDDGTSYEQYF.